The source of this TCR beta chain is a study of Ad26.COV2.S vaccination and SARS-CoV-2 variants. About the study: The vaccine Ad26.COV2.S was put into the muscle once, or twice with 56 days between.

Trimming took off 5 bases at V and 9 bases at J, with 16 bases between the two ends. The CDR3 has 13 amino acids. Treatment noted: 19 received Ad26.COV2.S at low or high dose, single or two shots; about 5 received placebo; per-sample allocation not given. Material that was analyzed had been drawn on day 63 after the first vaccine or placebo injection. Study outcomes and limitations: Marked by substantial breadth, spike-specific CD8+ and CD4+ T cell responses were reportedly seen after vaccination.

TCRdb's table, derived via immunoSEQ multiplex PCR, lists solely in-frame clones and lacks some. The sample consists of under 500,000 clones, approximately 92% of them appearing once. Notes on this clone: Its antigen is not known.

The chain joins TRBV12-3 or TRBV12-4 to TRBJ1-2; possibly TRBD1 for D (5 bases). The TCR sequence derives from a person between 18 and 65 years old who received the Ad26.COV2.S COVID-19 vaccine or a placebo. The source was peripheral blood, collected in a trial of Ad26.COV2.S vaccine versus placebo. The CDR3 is CASSPRGTVSYTF. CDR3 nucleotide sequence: TGTGCCAGCAGTCCTAGGGGAACGGTTAGCTACACCTTC.